A selection of T cell receptor beta chains follows, all from one sample in a study of OX40 agonist ivuxolimab in advanced cancers. Produced via immunoSEQ multiplex PCR; TCRdb's table is partial and in-frame only. The data contain roughly 150,000 clones, 90% to 95% of them seen just once; the ten biggest clones take up around 0.33%. The sequences come from CD4+ or CD8+ T cells sorted from blood, collected in a trial of the OX40 agonist ivuxolimab. These receptors originate from an adult with an advanced solid tumor such as melanoma, head and neck, liver or kidney cancer. Each CDR3 is given with its conserved first and last residue. The order of the fields is CDR3 DNA, CDR3 protein, clone size, D gene, V gene, J gene. The D gene is left open where the match is weak. The size field is filled for only some rows; it gives once, few, many or a size class.

cdr3_nt: TGTGCCAGCAGTTTACGGGGTGGGGAGCTGTTTTTT
cdr3_aa: CASSLRGGELFF
clone_size: NA
d_call: NA
v_call: TRBV27
j_call: TRBJ2-2

cdr3_nt: TGCGCCAGCAGCCAAGAATTCACCGGTGAGCAGTTCTTC
cdr3_aa: CASSQEFTGEQFF
clone_size: once
d_call: NA
v_call: TRBV4-1
j_call: TRBJ2-1

cdr3_nt: TGTGCCAGCAGTTCCGACACTGAAGCTTTCTTT
cdr3_aa: CASSSDTEAFF
clone_size: once
d_call: NA
v_call: TRBV6-5
j_call: TRBJ1-1

cdr3_nt: TGTGCCAGCATCTGGGAACACATGAACACTGAAGCTTTCTTT
cdr3_aa: CASIWEHMNTEAFF
clone_size: NA
d_call: NA
v_call: TRBV7-9
j_call: TRBJ1-1

cdr3_nt: TGCGCCAGCAGCCCGGGGGGGACAGTTCAGCGGGCCGTCAATGAGCAGTTCTTC
cdr3_aa: CASSPGGTVQRAVNEQFF
clone_size: NA
d_call: NA
v_call: TRBV5-1
j_call: TRBJ2-1

cdr3_nt: TGTGCCAGCTCACCCGACAGGGGAAACACAGATACGCAGTATTTT
cdr3_aa: CASSPDRGNTDTQYF
clone_size: NA
d_call: TRBD1
v_call: TRBV18
j_call: TRBJ2-3

cdr3_nt: TGTGCCAGCAGCGCGGGGGTAGGGGCGAACACCGGGGAGCTGTTTTTT
cdr3_aa: CASSAGVGANTGELFF
clone_size: NA
d_call: NA
v_call: TRBV9
j_call: TRBJ2-2

cdr3_nt: TGTGCCAGCAGCTTAAGGACTTCGGCAGATACGCAGTATTTT
cdr3_aa: CASSLRTSADTQYF
clone_size: NA
d_call: NA
v_call: TRBV11-3
j_call: TRBJ2-3

cdr3_nt: TGTGCCAGAAGCTTGCCCAGGGAAGGATCCTATAATTCACCCCTCCACTTT
cdr3_aa: CARSLPREGSYNSPLHF
clone_size: NA
d_call: NA
v_call: TRBV5-3
j_call: TRBJ1-6

cdr3_nt: TGTGCCAGCAGTCTTTGGACTCGAGAGGGAACCGGGGAGCTGTTTTTT
cdr3_aa: CASSLWTREGTGELFF
clone_size: once
d_call: NA
v_call: TRBV5-6
j_call: TRBJ2-2

cdr3_nt: TGCGCCAGCAGTGGTGGGACAGCGGGAACAGATACGCAGTATTTT
cdr3_aa: CASSGGTAGTDTQYF
clone_size: NA
d_call: NA
v_call: TRBV10-1
j_call: TRBJ2-3

cdr3_nt: TGTGCCAGTAGATTCGGCAGAGGGAGGTTCGGAGAGACCCAGTACTTC
cdr3_aa: CASRFGRGRFGETQYF
clone_size: NA
d_call: NA
v_call: TRBV19
j_call: TRBJ2-5

cdr3_nt: TGTGCCAGCAGCTTCCCCTCCTACGAGCAGTACTTC
cdr3_aa: CASSFPSYEQYF
clone_size: once
d_call: NA
v_call: TRBV7-2
j_call: TRBJ2-7

cdr3_nt: TGTGCCAGCAGCCCCTCCGCGGACGGACCCTGGAACACCATATATTTT
cdr3_aa: CASSPSADGPWNTIYF
clone_size: NA
d_call: NA
v_call: TRBV5-4
j_call: TRBJ1-3

cdr3_nt: TGCGCCAGCAGCCAAGATTACACTCGGCTCAATCAGCCCCAGCATTTT
cdr3_aa: CASSQDYTRLNQPQHF
clone_size: NA
d_call: NA
v_call: TRBV4-3
j_call: TRBJ1-5

cdr3_nt: TGTGCCAGCAGCTTAGGGAGGACAGGGGGCCGGGGCTACACCTTC
cdr3_aa: CASSLGRTGGRGYTF
clone_size: NA
d_call: TRBD1
v_call: TRBV7-8
j_call: TRBJ1-2

cdr3_nt: TGTGCCAGCAGTCGGATTATAGCTGGGAATGAGCAGTTCTTC
cdr3_aa: CASSRIIAGNEQFF
clone_size: once
d_call: NA
v_call: TRBV6-5
j_call: TRBJ2-1

cdr3_nt: TGTGCCAGCAGTTACGGACAGAACCGTGGCTACACCTTC
cdr3_aa: CASSYGQNRGYTF
clone_size: NA
d_call: NA
v_call: TRBV28
j_call: TRBJ1-2

cdr3_nt: TGTGCCAGCAACCGACAGGGGGCCGCGACCTACGAGCAGTACTTC
cdr3_aa: CASNRQGAATYEQYF
clone_size: NA
d_call: TRBD1
v_call: TRBV27
j_call: TRBJ2-7

cdr3_nt: TGCAGCGTTGCGGGCAGAGCCTACAATGAGCAGTTCTTC
cdr3_aa: CSVAGRAYNEQFF
clone_size: NA
d_call: NA
v_call: TRBV29-1
j_call: TRBJ2-1

cdr3_nt: TGCAGCGTTGAAGTCGACTTAAACTATGGCTACACCTTC
cdr3_aa: CSVEVDLNYGYTF
clone_size: NA
d_call: NA
v_call: TRBV29-1
j_call: TRBJ1-2

cdr3_nt: TGTGCCAGCAGTGAAAGTACAGTGTCTTGGGGAGGTGAGCAGTTCTTC
cdr3_aa: CASSESTVSWGGEQFF
clone_size: NA
d_call: NA
v_call: TRBV2
j_call: TRBJ2-1

cdr3_nt: TGTGCCAGCAGCTTGGAAGGGGTACGATCACCCCTCCACTTT
cdr3_aa: CASSLEGVRSPLHF
clone_size: NA
d_call: NA
v_call: TRBV5-6
j_call: TRBJ1-6

cdr3_nt: TGTGCCAGTACGTACTACAGGAGCCCTCACGGGGAAGCTTTCTTT
cdr3_aa: CASTYYRSPHGEAFF
clone_size: NA
d_call: NA
v_call: TRBV28
j_call: TRBJ1-1

cdr3_nt: TGCACCAGCAGCCACACCATCAACAGGGCTAACTATGGCTACACCTTC
cdr3_aa: CTSSHTINRANYGYTF
clone_size: NA
d_call: NA
v_call: TRBV1
j_call: TRBJ1-2